A selection of T cell receptor beta chains follows, all from one sample in a study of beta chain features in type 1 diabetes. Libraries were prepared by immunoSEQ multiplex PCR; TCRdb keeps only in-frame clonotypes and omits some of them. Of hundreds of thousands of clones in the sample, 68% were seen once. The sample taken for sequencing was naive CD4+ T cells from blood. All receptors come from a man younger than 40 in good health. Both conserved end residues are part of each CDR3. The order of the fields is D gene, V gene, clone size, J gene, CDR3 protein, CDR3 DNA. A D gene is named only where the DNA matches it firmly. Expanded clones are given a class, and other clones once, few, many or no size at all.

NA	TRBV9	NA	TRBJ2-5	CASSAFRGSETQYF	TGTGCCAGCAGCGCCTTTCGGGGTAGTGAGACCCAGTACTTC
TRBD1	TRBV29-1	once	TRBJ1-2	CSVHTGTGVYGYTF	TGCAGCGTCCACACCGGGACAGGGGTCTATGGCTACACCTTC
TRBD1	TRBV29-1	NA	TRBJ2-5	CSVRTGDQETQYF	TGCAGCGTCCGGACAGGGGATCAAGAGACCCAGTACTTC
NA	TRBV5-4	once	TRBJ2-2	CASSLGQSFTGELFF	TGTGCCAGCAGCTTGGGGCAGTCTTTCACCGGGGAGCTGTTTTTT
TRBD2	TRBV30	NA	TRBJ2-1	CAWTASSGISYNEQFF	TGTGCCTGGACGGCTTCTAGCGGGATATCCTACAATGAGCAGTTCTTC
TRBD1	TRBV4-2	once	TRBJ1-2	CASSQEGTGFGGYTF	TGTGCCAGCAGCCAAGAGGGGACAGGGTTCGGTGGCTACACCTTC
TRBD2	TRBV7-9	NA	TRBJ2-1	CASSPGTSGTGDEQFF	TGTGCCAGCAGCCCCGGGACTAGCGGGACGGGGGATGAGCAGTTCTTC
TRBD2	TRBV13	NA	TRBJ2-3	CASSRGSGGTDTQYF	TGTGCCAGCAGCCGCGGGAGCGGGGGCACAGATACGCAGTATTTT
TRBD1	TRBV4-3	NA	TRBJ2-7	CASSQDPGGEQYF	TGCGCCAGCAGCCAAGATCCAGGGGGCGAGCAGTACTTC
NA	TRBV5-6	NA	TRBJ2-1	CASSASLGSYNEQFF	TGTGCCAGCAGCGCGAGTCTAGGCTCCTACAATGAGCAGTTCTTC
NA	TRBV30	NA	TRBJ1-4	CACSINEKLFF	TGTGCCTGTAGCATCAATGAAAAACTGTTTTTT
NA	TRBV4-1	NA	TRBJ2-5	CASSQERTVQETQYF	TGCGCCAGCAGCCAAGAAAGGACAGTACAAGAGACCCAGTACTTC
NA	TRBV7-2	NA	TRBJ2-3	CASSSQGSPDTQYF	TGTGCCAGCAGCTCTCAGGGTTCACCAGATACGCAGTATTTT
NA	TRBV10-3	NA	TRBJ2-3	CAISEVPVDTQYF	TGTGCCATCAGTGAGGTCCCAGTGGATACGCAGTATTTT
NA	TRBV30	NA	TRBJ1-1	CAWSVWENTEAFF	TGTGCCTGGAGTGTATGGGAAAACACTGAAGCTTTCTTT
NA	TRBV18	NA	TRBJ2-7	CASSPSTGQGTTYEQYF	TGTGCCAGCTCACCTTCAACAGGTCAGGGGACTACCTACGAGCAGTACTTC
NA	TRBV5-4	NA	TRBJ1-3	CASSLSQQGRGNTIYF	TGTGCCAGCAGCTTGTCTCAACAAGGGAGAGGAAACACCATATATTTT
NA	TRBV29-1	NA	TRBJ1-2	CSVREGVNYGYTF	TGCAGCGTTCGTGAGGGTGTTAACTATGGCTACACCTTC
TRBD2	TRBV9	NA	TRBJ2-5	CASSPGTSLPETQYF	TGTGCCAGCAGCCCGGGGACTAGCCTCCCGGAGACCCAGTACTTC
NA	TRBV4-2	NA	TRBJ2-1	CASSQVRSDNEQFF	TGTGCCAGCAGCCAAGTGAGGTCAGACAATGAGCAGTTCTTC
NA	TRBV29-1	NA	TRBJ2-3	CSVERTGADTQYF	TGCAGCGTTGAAAGGACCGGCGCAGATACGCAGTATTTT
NA	TRBV7-2	NA	TRBJ2-5	CASSLNAVVVETQYF	TGTGCCAGCAGCTTAAATGCGGTAGTAGTAGAGACCCAGTACTTC
NA	TRBV30	NA	TRBJ1-5	CAWSTGFSNQPQHF	TGTGCCTGGAGTACAGGGTTTAGCAATCAGCCCCAGCATTTT
TRBD2	TRBV7-2	NA	TRBJ2-3	CASGAGGPADTQYF	TGTGCCAGCGGGGCGGGAGGGCCAGCAGATACGCAGTATTTT
NA	TRBV4-3	once	TRBJ2-1	CASSQEGIAYNEQFF	TGCGCCAGCAGCCAAGAGGGGATTGCGTACAATGAGCAGTTCTTC
NA	TRBV30	NA	TRBJ1-5	CAWSPAGAVAGPQHF	TGTGCCTGGAGTCCTGCAGGGGCAGTAGCAGGGCCCCAGCATTTT
NA	TRBV5-4	once	TRBJ2-5	CASSQTGSETQYF	TGTGCCAGCAGCCAAACAGGGTCCGAGACCCAGTACTTC
NA	TRBV30	NA	TRBJ1-5	CAWSKVLSNQPQHF	TGTGCCTGGAGTAAGGTCCTAAGCAATCAGCCCCAGCATTTT
TRBD2	TRBV4-3	NA	TRBJ2-1	CASSQRGTSGDEQFF	TGCGCCAGCAGCCAGAGAGGGACTAGCGGCGATGAGCAGTTCTTC
NA	TRBV29-1	few	TRBJ2-1	CSAFRAPSYNEQFF	TGCAGCGCCTTCAGGGCGCCGTCCTACAATGAGCAGTTCTTC